This T cell receptor beta chain is drawn from a study of CD8+ T cells in alopecia areata. About the research overall: Each of the treated patients was given oral tofacitinib, 5 to 10 mg twice daily, for moderate-to-severe alopecia areata. General study findings and limits: An increase in clonality over normal scalp was evident in lesional scalp, especially alopecia totalis/universalis.

cDNA prepared by RNA extraction and subsequent reverse transcription served as the template for sequencing. Clones were read by immunoSEQ multiplex PCR, and TCRdb kept only the in-frame ones, dropping some. Of 150,000 to 190,000 clones detected, around 50% appear once; the ten largest clones hold 15% to 20%. As concerns this clone: As yet, its antigen is unknown.

Germline assignment: CDR1 MNHEY and CDR2 SMNVEV (reference sequence). The CDR3 sequence is 14 residues long. Trimming cost V 6 bases and J 0 bases, with 9 bases left between them. The rearrangement links TRBV27 to TRBJ1-5, with a weak D call TRBD1 (5 bases). The sample was CD8+ T cells sorted from blood, taken at week 0. The sequence was obtained from a human donor with alopecia areata. CDR3 nucleotides: TGTGCCAGCAGGGCAGGGAATAGCAATCAGCCCCAGCATTTT. Translating gives CASRAGNSNQPQHF.